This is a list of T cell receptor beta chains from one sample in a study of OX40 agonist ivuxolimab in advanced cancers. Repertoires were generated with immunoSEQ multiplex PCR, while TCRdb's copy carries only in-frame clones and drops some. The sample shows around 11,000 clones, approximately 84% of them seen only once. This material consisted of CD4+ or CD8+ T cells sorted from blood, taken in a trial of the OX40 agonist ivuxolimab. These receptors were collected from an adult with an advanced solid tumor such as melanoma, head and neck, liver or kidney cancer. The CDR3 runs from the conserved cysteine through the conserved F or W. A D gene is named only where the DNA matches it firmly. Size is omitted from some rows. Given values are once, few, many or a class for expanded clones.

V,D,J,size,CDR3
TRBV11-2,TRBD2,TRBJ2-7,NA,CASSLRRGSSYEQYF
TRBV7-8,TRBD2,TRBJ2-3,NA,CASSGTAGAGGGDTQYF
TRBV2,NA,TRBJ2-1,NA,CASSWDSSSYNEQFF
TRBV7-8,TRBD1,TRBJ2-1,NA,CASSPPTGSREQFF
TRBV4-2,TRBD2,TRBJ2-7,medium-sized,CASSQETSGGYEQYF
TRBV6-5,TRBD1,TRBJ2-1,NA,CASSSAGTAYNEQFF
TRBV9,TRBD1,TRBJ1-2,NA,CASSVSQGARGYTF
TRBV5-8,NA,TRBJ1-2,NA,CASSSYTDNYGYTF
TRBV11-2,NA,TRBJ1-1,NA,CASSLVRARKNTEAFF
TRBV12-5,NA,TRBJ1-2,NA,CASGLWDIPNYGYTF
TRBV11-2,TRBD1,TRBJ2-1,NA,CASTDSGQGRYEQFF
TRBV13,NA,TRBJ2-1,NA,CASSLNLGTGYNEQFF
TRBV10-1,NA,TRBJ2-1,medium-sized,CASSDGWEQFF
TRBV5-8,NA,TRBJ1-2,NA,CASSLMPPPDGYTF
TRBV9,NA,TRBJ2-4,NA,CASSVGQAKNIQYF
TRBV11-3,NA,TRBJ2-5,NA,CASSLGVTGRYQETQYF
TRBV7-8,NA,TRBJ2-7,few,CASSLGRRDEQYF
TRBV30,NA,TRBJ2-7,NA,CAWTQGFAYEQYF
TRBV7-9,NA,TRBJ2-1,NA,CASSLGGGGFYNEQFF
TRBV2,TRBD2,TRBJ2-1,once,CATLGTSGGGSYNEQFF
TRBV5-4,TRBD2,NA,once,CASSLGLAGGSYEQYF
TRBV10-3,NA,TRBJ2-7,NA,CAISESVDGYEQYF
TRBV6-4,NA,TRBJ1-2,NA,CASSDGDTNSYGYTF
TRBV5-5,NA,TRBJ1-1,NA,CASSPEGDTEAFF
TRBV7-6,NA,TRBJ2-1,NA,CASSFITGDTYNEQFF
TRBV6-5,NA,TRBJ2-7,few,CASSYGRGMYYEQYF
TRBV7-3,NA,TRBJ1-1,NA,CASSQDGGNTEAFF
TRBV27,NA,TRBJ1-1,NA,CASSTNNLEAFF
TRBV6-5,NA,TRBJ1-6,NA,CASSYSPAGYNSPLHF
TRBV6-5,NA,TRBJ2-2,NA,CASTSWGSETGELFF
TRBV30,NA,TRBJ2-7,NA,CAWRLAVGYEQYF
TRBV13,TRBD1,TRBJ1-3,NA,CASRDRVGSAIYF
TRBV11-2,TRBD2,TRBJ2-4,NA,CASSLEPGLAVAKNIQYF
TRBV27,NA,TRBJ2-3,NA,CASSWDGFAQYF